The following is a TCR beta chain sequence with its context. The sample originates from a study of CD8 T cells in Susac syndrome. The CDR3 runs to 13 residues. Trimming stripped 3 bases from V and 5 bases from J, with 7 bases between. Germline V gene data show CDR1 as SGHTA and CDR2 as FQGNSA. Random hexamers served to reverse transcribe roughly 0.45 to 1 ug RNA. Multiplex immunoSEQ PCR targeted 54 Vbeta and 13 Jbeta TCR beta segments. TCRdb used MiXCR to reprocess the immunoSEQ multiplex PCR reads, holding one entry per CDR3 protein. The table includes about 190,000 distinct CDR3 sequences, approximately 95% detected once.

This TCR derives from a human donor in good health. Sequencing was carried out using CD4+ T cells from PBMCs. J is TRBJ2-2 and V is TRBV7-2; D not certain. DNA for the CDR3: TGTGCCAGCAGCTTCCGTTGGACCGGGGAGCTGTTTTTT. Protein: CASSFRWTGELFF. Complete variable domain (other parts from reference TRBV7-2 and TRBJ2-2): GAGVSQSPSNKVTEKGKDVELRCDPISGHTALYWYRQSLGQGLEFLIYFQGNSAPDKSGLPSDRFSAERTGGSVSTLTIQRTQQEDSAVYLCASSFRWTGELFFGEGSRLTVL.